Below, 26 T cell receptor beta chains from the same sample are listed, as sequenced in a study of control samples from healthy donors and cancer patients. Repertoires were generated with immunoSEQ multiplex PCR, while TCRdb's copy carries only in-frame clones and drops some. The repertoire holds tens of thousands of clones, 70% seen once, with 15% to 20% in the top ten. Input material: formalin-fixed, paraffin-embedded tissue. Source of these receptors: a male donor with melanoma.

A remark on this clone: The limits of the CDR3 on the DNA are not certain, so only TCRdb's listed CDR3 is given. The rearrangement joins TRBV27 to TRBJ1-4; the D segment call TRBD1 is taken from the table without a DNA check. The length of the CDR3 is 17 amino acids, counting both ends. CDR1 MNHEY and CDR2 SMNVEV come from the germline V gene (reference sequence). The chain's CDR3 is CASSGTGAPRDLKNCFF.

In regard to this clone: Since a much larger clone is just one base distant, this may be a read error. It is likely a read error, because the conserved phenylalanine at the end of the CDR3 is missing. For the CDR3, the DNA is TGTGCCAGCAGGCAACAGGGAACATCCTACGAGCAGTACTTA. Protein sequence: CASRQQGTSYEQYL. V and J are TRBV3-1 (or the pseudogene TRBV3-2) and TRBJ2-7; weak D call: TRBD1 (6 bases). The CDR3 length is 14 residues. Trimming removed 6 bases at V and 1 base at J, with 13 bases between. Germline V gives CDR1 LGHDT, CDR2 YNNKEL (reference sequence).

The V gene is TRBV20-1, the J gene TRBJ2-4, with a tentative D call TRBD2 (6 bases). This CDR3 comprises 15 residues. The germline CDR1 and CDR2 sequences are DFQATT and SNEGSKA (reference sequence). The ends were cut back, 3 bases at V and 2 bases at J, with 14 bases in the middle. The CDR3 spells CSASLWRASKNIQYF. Here the CDR3 DNA reads TGCAGTGCTAGTCTTTGGAGGGCCTCCAAAAACATTCAGTACTTC.

The chain is built from TRBV5-6 and TRBJ2-2; D ambiguous. V shed 1 base and J shed 3 bases, with 13 bases lying between them. The CDR3 contains 16 residues. CDR1 is SGHDT and CDR2 is YYEEEE in the germline V gene. The DNA for the CDR3 is TGTGCCAGCAGCTTGTCTTCGCGGAGAGACACCGGGGAGCTGTTTTTT. As protein: CASSLSSRRDTGELFF.

A few counts support this clone. The CDR3: CASSPLRGLTEKLFF. In nucleotides, the CDR3 is TGTGCCAGCAGTCCCCTCAGGGGGCTAACTGAAAAACTGTTTTTT. V is TRBV28 and J is TRBJ1-4; 8 nucleotides align to TRBD1. Trimming took 5 bases from V and 7 from J; bases not matched to a gene: 9. Per the germline V gene, CDR1 is MDHEN and CDR2 is SYDVKM. The CDR3 extends over 15 amino acids.

The count of this clone is one. This chain links TRBV6-2 or TRBV6-3 with TRBJ2-7; a weak D match, TRBD2 (6 bases). Between the trimmed V and J ends, which lost 2 bases and 1 base, there was a span of 12 bases. Germline V lookup: CDR1 MNHEY, CDR2 SVGEGT. The CDR3 length is 15 residues. CDR3 amino acids: CASSYAGLRSYEQYF. CDR3 DNA: TGTGCCAGCAGTTACGCGGGACTGAGATCCTACGAGCAGTACTTC.

The chain carries TRBV30 and TRBJ2-7, with a weak D call TRBD2 (6 bases). CDR1 GTSNPN and CDR2 SVGIG come from the germline V gene (reference sequence). Trimming cost V 3 bases and J 6 bases, with 6 bases left between them. This CDR3 has 10 amino acids. The CDR3 is CAWSGSEQYF. The CDR3 DNA reads as TGTGCCTGGAGCGGGAGCGAGCAGTACTTC.

The chain recombines TRBV7-6 with TRBJ1-3; D ambiguous. V was clipped by 5 bases and J by 0 bases, with 11 bases between them. The CDR3 sequence is 15 residues long. Germline assignment: CDR1 SGHVS and CDR2 FNYEAQ. The CDR3 spells CASSPRAVSGNTIYF. In DNA, the CDR3 is TGTGCCAGCAGCCCGAGGGCCGTCTCTGGAAACACCATATATTTT.

This clone occurred a few times. The rearrangement uses TRBV9 and TRBJ2-7; D possibly corresponds to TRBD2 (5 bases). The CDR3 covers 14 residues. The V end lost 0 bases, the J end lost 0 bases, and 7 bases lay between the germline ends. The germline gives CDR1 SGDLS, CDR2 YYNGEE. CDR3 sequence: CASSVGRVSYEQYF. CDR3 DNA: TGTGCCAGCAGCGTAGGGCGGGTCTCCTACGAGCAGTACTTC. The variable domain in full, completed from reference TRBV9 and TRBJ2-7, reads DSGVTQTPKHLITATGQRVTLRCSPRSGDLSVYWYQQSLDQGLQFLIQYYNGEERAKGNILERFSAQQFPDLHSELNLSSLELGDSALYFCASSVGRVSYEQYFGPGTRLTVT.

This clone showed up many times. The rearrangement links TRBV9 to TRBJ2-3; 11 bases fit TRBD2. This CDR3 spans 16 amino acids. Trimming removed 3 bases from V and 3 bases from J; junction bases left unmatched: 6. CDR1 and CDR2 from the germline V gene are SGDLS and YYNGEE. The CDR3 loop is CASSATLAGETDTQYF. CDR3 coding DNA: TGTGCCAGCAGCGCTACACTAGCGGGAGAAACAGATACGCAGTATTTT.

V and J are TRBV9 and TRBJ2-6; TRBD1 agrees at 9 bases. The V gene end was trimmed by 4 bases and the J gene end by 0 bases; junction bases not matched to a gene: 8. CDR1 is SGDLS and CDR2 is YYNGEE in the germline V gene. This CDR3 region has 18 residues. In DNA form, the CDR3 reads TGTGCCAGCAGCCCACGGGGACAGGGAAACTCTGGGGCCAACGTCCTGACTTTC. Amino acids: CASSPRGQGNSGANVLTF.

This clone was seen only once. The genes are TRBV2 and TRBJ1-4, with D perhaps matching TRBD1 (5 bases). CDR1 and CDR2 from the germline V gene are SNHLY and FYNNEI. This CDR3 contains 14 residues. The V end was cut by 4 bases, the J end by 0 bases, with 6 bases between. DNA for the CDR3: TGTGCCAGCAGTGGGACAACAACTAATGAAAAACTGTTTTTT. Amino acid sequence: CASSGTTTNEKLFF.

The genes are TRBV6-2 or TRBV6-3 and TRBJ2-1; no clear D gene. Trimming cost V 6 bases and J 15 bases, with 24 bases left between them. Germline assignment: CDR1 MNHEY and CDR2 SVGEGT. CDR3 length: 14 amino acids. CDR3 DNA sequence: TGTGCCAGCAGCAACCCTCCCTCGCTCGGAATGCGGTTCTTC. The encoded protein is CASSNPPSLGMRFF.

The genes are TRBV5-4 and TRBJ2-7, with D perhaps assigned TRBD1 or TRBD2 (5 bases each). The CDR3 extends over 13 amino acids. The germline CDR1 and CDR2 sequences are SGHNT and YYREEE (reference sequence). V was cut by 2 bases and J by 7 bases, with 13 bases left in between. This chain's CDR3 is CASSLLGTGEQYF. In DNA form, the CDR3 reads TGTGCCAGCAGCTTATTGGGGACGGGGGAGCAGTACTTC.

The chain links TRBV11-3 to TRBJ2-1; D gene unclear. The CDR3 sequence is 12 residues long. Trimming took off 1 base at V and 10 bases at J, with 8 bases between the two ends. Germline CDR1 is SGHNT and CDR2 is YENEEA. The CDR3 reads CASSLGPREQFF. The DNA of the CDR3 is TGTGCCAGCAGCTTAGGCCCACGGGAGCAGTTCTTC.

The chain uses TRBV3-1 (or the pseudogene TRBV3-2) and TRBJ2-1; perhaps TRBD2 as D (6 bases). The CDR3 contains 16 residues. Germline values: CDR1 LGHDT, CDR2 YNNKEL (reference sequence). With 3 bases removed from V and 4 bases from J, the gap between germline ends came to 16 bases. The CDR3 spells CASSQGASVYYNEQFF. The CDR3 region has the DNA TGTGCCAGCAGCCAGGGAGCTAGCGTTTATTACAATGAGCAGTTCTTC.

The chain has TRBV4-2 and TRBJ1-2; D call uncertain. The CDR3 extends over 12 amino acids. Trimming took off 0 bases at V and 5 bases at J, with 4 bases between the two ends. Germline lookup yields CDR1 LGHNA and CDR2 YNFKEQ. The CDR3, as DNA: TGTGCCAGCAGCCAAGATGCGTATGGCTACACCTTC. It translates to CASSQDAYGYTF.

This chain links TRBV18 with TRBJ2-7, with TRBD1 as a possible D gene (6 bases). This CDR3 has 15 residues. Germline V lookup: CDR1 KGHSH, CDR2 LQKENI. The ends were cut back, 0 bases at V and 4 bases at J, with 13 bases in the middle. The CDR3 region is CASSPPARGSYEQYF. CDR3 nucleotides: TGTGCCAGCTCACCACCGGCCAGGGGTAGTTACGAGCAGTACTTC.

The chain combines TRBV7-6 with TRBJ2-7; 12 bases are a match to TRBD1. CDR3 length: 15 residues. Trimming at V came to 0 bases and at J to 5 bases, leaving 2 bases not matched to a gene. Germline values: CDR1 SGHVS, CDR2 FNYEAQ. The CDR3 reads CASSLAGQGADEQYF. The CDR3 DNA reads TGTGCCAGCAGCTTAGCGGGACAGGGGGCAGACGAGCAGTACTTC.

J is TRBJ2-1 and V is TRBV5-6, with 8 bases fitting TRBD2. The CDR3 runs 16 residues. With 4 bases clipped from V and 0 bases from J, the junction kept 6 bases outside the gene matches. Germline V lookup: CDR1 SGHDT, CDR2 YYEEEE. This CDR3 reads CASSLLAAASYNEQFF. In DNA form, the CDR3 reads TGTGCCAGCAGCCTACTAGCGGCCGCCTCCTACAATGAGCAGTTCTTC.

The V gene is TRBV7-9, the J gene TRBJ1-1; a possible D gene is TRBD1 (6 bases). The CDR3 spans 15 residues. Looked up from germline, CDR1 is SEHNR and CDR2 is FQNEAQ (reference sequence). The V end was cut by 6 bases, the J end by 6 bases, with 20 bases between. CDR3 protein: CASSGGAGAIAEAFF. In DNA, the CDR3 is TGTGCCAGCAGTGGGGGGGCAGGGGCGATCGCTGAAGCTTTCTTT.

The table lists this clone with a few counts. The chain joins TRBV5-5 to TRBJ2-7; a weak D match, TRBD1 (6 bases). The CDR3 sequence is 18 residues long. V lost 4 bases and J 3 bases, leaving 26 bases between the germline ends. CDR1 and CDR2 from the germline V gene are SGHKS and YYEKEE (reference sequence). CDR3 in amino acids: CASSLKPGGGRGVYEQYF. CDR3 in DNA: TGTGCCAGCAGCCTGAAACCCGGCGGTGGCAGGGGCGTCTACGAGCAGTACTTC.

This rearrangement joins TRBV6-1 to TRBJ1-2; D is unresolved. The CDR3 runs 16 residues. Trimming pared 2 bases from V and 4 bases from J, leaving 17 bases between. CDR1 is MNHNS and CDR2 is SASEGT in the germline V gene. The CDR3 DNA reads as TGTGCCAGCAGTGAACCCCCGGGTGGGCCCCGCTATGGCTACACCTTC. It translates to CASSEPPGGPRYGYTF.

The chain couples TRBV2 to TRBJ1-5; a possible D gene is TRBD1 (5 bases). Between the trimmed V and J ends, which lost 4 bases and 3 bases, there was a span of 13 bases. CDR3 length: 15 amino acids. Germline V CDR1 and CDR2: SNHLY, FYNNEI. This chain's CDR3 is CASSVSQGNNQPQHF. The CDR3 region has the DNA TGTGCCAGCAGTGTTTCCCAGGGTAACAATCAGCCCCAGCATTTT.

Notes on this clone: The sample has other DNA sequences that encode this CDR3 too. The chain couples TRBV10-3 to TRBJ2-2, with TRBD2 identical over 11 bases. The germline V gene has CDR1 ENHRY and CDR2 SYGVKD. The length of the CDR3 is 17 residues. V dropped 6 bases and J dropped 0; count of bases not matched to a gene: 6. The CDR3 sequence is CAIRSGTSGSNTGELFF. The DNA for the CDR3 is TGTGCCATCAGGTCCGGGACTAGCGGATCGAACACCGGGGAGCTGTTTTTT.

In this sample, this clone is medium-sized. V usage is TRBV25-1 and J usage is TRBJ2-7; D is uncertain. In germline, CDR1 is MGHDK, CDR2 SYGVNS. V was shortened by 4 bases and J by 4 bases, with 8 bases between the two germline ends. This CDR3 is built from 12 residues. In DNA, the CDR3 is TGTGCCAGCAGTGTCAATTCTTACGAGCAGTACTTC. Translation: CASSVNSYEQYF.